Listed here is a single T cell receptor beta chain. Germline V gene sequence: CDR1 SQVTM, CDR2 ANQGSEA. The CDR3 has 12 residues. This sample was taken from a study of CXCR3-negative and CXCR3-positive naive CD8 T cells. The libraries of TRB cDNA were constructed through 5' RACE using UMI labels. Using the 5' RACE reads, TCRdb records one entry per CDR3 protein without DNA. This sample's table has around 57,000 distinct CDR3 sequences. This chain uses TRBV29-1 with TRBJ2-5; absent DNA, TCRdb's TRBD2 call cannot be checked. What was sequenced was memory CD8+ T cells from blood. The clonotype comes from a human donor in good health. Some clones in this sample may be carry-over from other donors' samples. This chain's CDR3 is CSVTSIGETQYF.